This T cell receptor (beta chain) is drawn from a study of blood T cell repertoires in COVID-19. Study information: Samples came from the United States, Italy and Spain, spanning acute and convalescent COVID-19. The analysed material was cDNA or gDNA that came from T cells, B-cell-depleted T cells, or PBMCs.

Only in-frame clones appear in the TCRdb table, and some are missing; sequencing was by immunoSEQ multiplex PCR. The table has 20,000 to 25,000 clones, approximately 90% seen once. After removal of 5 bases from V and 10 bases from J, the junction contained 6 bases not matched to a gene. The CDR3 loop spans 13 amino acids. Germline lookup yields CDR1 SGHNT and CDR2 YENEEA. The chain links TRBV11-3 to TRBJ2-1; 9 bases line up with TRBD2. The receptor was isolated from a human donor with active COVID-19. The donor label of this sample is uncertain. Sequencing was done on a sample of peripheral blood. This CDR3 is CASSPLAGAEQFF. The DNA of the CDR3 is TGTGCCAGCAGCCCCTTAGCGGGAGCGGAGCAGTTCTTC.